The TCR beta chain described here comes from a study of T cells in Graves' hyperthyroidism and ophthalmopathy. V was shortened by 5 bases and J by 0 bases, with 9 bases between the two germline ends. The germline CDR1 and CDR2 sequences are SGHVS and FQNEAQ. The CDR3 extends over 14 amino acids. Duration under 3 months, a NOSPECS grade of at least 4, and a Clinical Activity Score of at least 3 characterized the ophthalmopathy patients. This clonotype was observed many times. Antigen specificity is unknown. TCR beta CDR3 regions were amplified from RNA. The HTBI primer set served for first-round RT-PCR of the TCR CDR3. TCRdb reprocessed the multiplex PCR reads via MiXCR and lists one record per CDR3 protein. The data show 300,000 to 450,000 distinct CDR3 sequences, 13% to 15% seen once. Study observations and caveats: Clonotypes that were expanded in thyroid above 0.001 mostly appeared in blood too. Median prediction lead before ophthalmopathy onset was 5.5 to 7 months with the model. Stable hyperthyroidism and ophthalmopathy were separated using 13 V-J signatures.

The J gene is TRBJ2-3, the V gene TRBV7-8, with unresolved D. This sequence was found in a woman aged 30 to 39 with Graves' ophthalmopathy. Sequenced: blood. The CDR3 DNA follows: TGTGCCAGCAGCACAAGAGCTAGCACAGATACGCAGTATTTT. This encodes CASSTRASTDTQYF. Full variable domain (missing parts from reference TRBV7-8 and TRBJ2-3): GAGVSQSPRYKVAKRGQDVALRCDPISGHVSLFWYQQALGQGPEFLTYFQNEAQLDKSGLPSDRFFAERPEGSVSTLKIQRTQQEDSAVYLCASSTRASTDTQYFGPGTRLTVL.